Following are 18 T cell receptor beta chains from one sample sequenced in a study of T cells in localized non-small cell lung cancer. Produced via immunoSEQ multiplex PCR; TCRdb's table is partial and in-frame only. The sample holds approximately 35,000 clones, approximately 90% seen once. The sequences come from peripheral blood mononuclear cells, collected before any cancer treatment. All receptors come from a female donor of 60 years or more with stage II lung adenocarcinoma.

This chain uses TRBV6-4 with TRBJ2-1; 11 bases align to TRBD2. V dropped 1 base and J dropped 5; count of bases not matched to a gene: 7. This CDR3 region has 17 residues. From germline, CDR1 is MRHNA and CDR2 SNTAGT. Here the CDR3 reads CASSDFTSGGANNEQFF. In DNA, the CDR3 is TGTGCCAGCAGTGACTTTACTAGCGGGGGAGCAAACAATGAGCAGTTCTTC.

The chain couples TRBV27 to TRBJ2-7; D call uncertain. V lost 6 bases and J lost 3, with 18 bases in between. This CDR3 spans 15 amino acids. The germline gives CDR1 MNHEY, CDR2 SMNVEV (reference sequence). DNA for the CDR3: TGTGCCAGCAGAACCCTACTCCGGGCCCACTACGAGCAGTACTTC. Protein: CASRTLLRAHYEQYF.

The rearrangement joins TRBV5-1 to TRBJ2-7; tentatively, D is TRBD2 (6 bases). Germline CDR1 SGHRS, CDR2 YFSETQ. The CDR3 length is 16 residues. Deletions cut 0 bases from V and 6 bases from J, with 19 bases between. CDR3 region: CASSLEGRQGRGEQYF. As DNA, the CDR3 is TGCGCCAGCAGCTTGGAGGGGAGGCAGGGAAGAGGCGAGCAGTACTTC.

This chain uses TRBV9 with TRBJ2-5, with TRBD1 matching 8 bases. V lost 0 bases to trimming and J lost 1 base; unmatched junction nucleotides: 2. There are 15 residues in the CDR3. Looked up from germline, CDR1 is SGDLS and CDR2 is YYNGEE. The DNA for the CDR3 is TGTGCCAGCAGCGTAGACGGGACAGGCCAAGAGACCCAGTACTTC. It is translated as CASSVDGTGQETQYF.

CDR3 residues: CASSDPGPQHF. CDR3 nucleotide sequence: TGTGCCAGCAGTGACCCGGGGCCCCAGCATTTT. The V and J genes are TRBV6-6 and TRBJ1-5; D gene unclear. This CDR3 is built from 11 residues. V shed 5 bases and J shed 9 bases, with 8 bases lying between them. Germline V gene lookup returns CDR1 MNHNY and CDR2 SVGAGI (reference sequence).

A single count supports this clone. V gene TRBV20-1 combines with J gene TRBJ2-7; D gene ambiguous. With 6 bases removed from V and 0 bases from J, the gap between germline ends came to 3 bases. CDR3 length equals 10 residues. In germline, CDR1 is DFQATT, CDR2 SNEGSKA (reference sequence). CDR3: CSASSYEQYF. In DNA, the CDR3 is TGCAGTGCGAGCTCCTACGAGCAGTACTTC.

The chain carries TRBV11-2 and TRBJ2-2; D might be TRBD1 (5 bases). The germline V gene has CDR1 SGHAT and CDR2 FQNNGV. CDR3 length: 15 amino acids. V gave up 2 bases and J gave up 5 bases, with 12 bases separating them. The CDR3 here is CASSLQGWATGELFF. DNA for the CDR3: TGTGCCAGCAGCTTACAGGGTTGGGCTACCGGGGAGCTGTTTTTT.

The chain carries TRBV6-5 and TRBJ1-2; 7 bases match TRBD1. Germline V gene lookup returns CDR1 MNHEY and CDR2 SVGAGI. After removal of 0 bases from V and 5 bases from J, the junction contained 9 bases not matched to a gene. The CDR3 totals 16 residues. CDR3 sequence (DNA): TGTGCCAGCAGTTACTCGAGACGGGCAGGGGGTTATGGCTACACCTTC. Translated, it gives CASSYSRRAGGYGYTF.

This clone was recorded only once. The chain couples TRBV28 to TRBJ1-1, with 8 nucleotides matching TRBD1. The V gene end was trimmed by 4 bases and the J gene end by 6 bases; junction bases not matched to a gene: 7. The CDR3 runs 14 residues. CDR1 and CDR2 from the germline V gene are MDHEN and SYDVKM. The CDR3 sequence is CASSYQGATAEAFF. DNA of the CDR3: TGTGCCAGCAGTTACCAGGGGGCGACCGCTGAAGCTTTCTTT.

The CDR3 region is CASSLAFASGSGEQFF. CDR3 DNA: TGTGCCAGCAGCTTAGCGTTCGCTAGCGGGAGTGGTGAGCAGTTCTTC. The chain uses TRBV7-2 and TRBJ2-1; 10 nucleotides line up with TRBD2. V shed 0 bases and J 9 bases; nucleotides not matched to a gene: 8. The CDR3 has 16 amino acids. Germline V CDR1 and CDR2: SGHTA, FQGNSA.

J is TRBJ2-5 and V is TRBV7-2; D might be TRBD1 (6 bases). The CDR3 sequence is 14 residues long. V lost 8 bases and J 2 bases, leaving 15 bases between the germline ends. Germline V gives CDR1 SGHTA, CDR2 FQGNSA. In DNA, the CDR3 is TGTGCCAGCGCCAACATAGGGGGTCAAGAGACCCAGTACTTC. It translates to CASANIGGQETQYF.

The gene calls are TRBV7-2 and TRBJ1-5; tentative D call: TRBD1 (5 bases). This CDR3 region has 15 residues. Per germline, CDR1 SGHTA and CDR2 FQGNSA. V shed 1 base and J shed 0 bases, with 7 bases lying between them. CDR3 in amino acids: CASSLGGASNQPQHF. CDR3 nucleotide sequence: TGTGCCAGCAGCTTAGGAGGGGCTAGCAATCAGCCCCAGCATTTT. The complete variable domain, with remaining parts taken from reference TRBV7-2 and TRBJ1-5, reads GAGVSQSPSNKVTEKGKDVELRCDPISGHTALYWYRQSLGQGLEFLIYFQGNSAPDKSGLPSDRFSAERTGGSVSTLTIQRTQQEDSAVYLCASSLGGASNQPQHFGDGTRLSIL.

The chain couples TRBV11-2 to TRBJ2-3; D is uncertain. The V gene's germline CDR1 is SGHAT and CDR2 FQNNGV. V lost 4 bases and J lost 3, with 14 bases in between. The CDR3 totals 15 residues. This CDR3 reads CASSSDGANTDTQYF. Here the CDR3 DNA reads TGTGCCAGCAGCTCCGACGGAGCAAATACAGATACGCAGTATTTT. Supplemented by reference TRBV11-2 and TRBJ2-3, the full variable domain reads EAGVAQSPRYKIIEKRQSVAFWCNPISGHATLYWYQQILGQGPKLLIQFQNNGVVDDSQLPKDRFSAERLKGVDSTLKIQPAKLEDSAVYLCASSSDGANTDTQYFGPGTRLTVL.

The chain joins TRBV19 to TRBJ2-1, with D possibly TRBD1 on 5 matching bases. The germline V gene encodes CDR1 LNHDA and CDR2 SQIVND (reference sequence). V was trimmed by 0 bases and J by 6 bases, leaving 12 bases between them. The CDR3 covers 15 residues. Written as DNA, the CDR3 is TGTGCCAGTAGTATAGATCTAGACAGAATCAATGAGCAGTTCTTC. Amino acid sequence: CASSIDLDRINEQFF.

The chain employs TRBV30 and TRBJ1-6; possibly TRBD1 for D (5 bases). V was shortened by 0 bases and J by 9 bases, with 12 bases between the two germline ends. The CDR3 length is 14 residues. The germline V gene has CDR1 GTSNPN and CDR2 SVGIG (reference sequence). CDR3 sequence reads: CAWSVLAGSSPLHF. The CDR3, as DNA: TGTGCCTGGAGTGTACTGGCAGGGAGTTCACCCCTCCACTTT.

V is TRBV18 and J is TRBJ2-3, with D unresolved. Trimming shortened V by 3 bases and J by 3 bases, and 4 bases separated the two germline ends. The V gene's germline CDR1 is KGHSH and CDR2 LQKENI. The CDR3 sequence is 12 residues long. The CDR3 sequence is CASSPQTDTQYF. The CDR3 region has the DNA TGTGCCAGCTCACCTCAGACAGATACGCAGTATTTT. Combining the CDR3 with reference TRBV18 and TRBJ2-3 gives the whole variable domain NAGVMQNPRHLVRRRGQEARLRCSPMKGHSHVYWYRQLPEEGLKFMVYLQKENIIDESGMPKERFSAEFPKEGPSILRIQQVVRGDSAAYFCASSPQTDTQYFGPGTRLTVL.

This clone appeared a single time. The V call is TRBV19, the J call TRBJ2-3; perhaps TRBD2 as D (7 bases). Deletions cut 9 bases from V and 6 bases from J, with 22 bases between. This CDR3 is built from 15 residues. Germline CDR1 reads LNHDA; CDR2 reads SQIVND (reference sequence). This CDR3 reads CASSNTVGGRDTQYF. CDR3 nucleotide sequence: TGTGCCAGCAGCAACACGGTCGGGGGGCGGGATACGCAGTATTTT.

This clone was counted only a few times. The CDR3 here is CASSLEQAGGGYDEQFF. The CDR3 DNA reads as TGTGCCAGCAGCTTAGAGCAAGCGGGGGGTGGTTACGACGAGCAGTTCTTC. The chain combines TRBV7-6 with TRBJ2-1, with 9 bases that match TRBD2. Germline CDR1 reads SGHVS; CDR2 reads FNYEAQ. V lost 1 base and J lost 10; bases outside the gene matches: 14. The CDR3 is 17 residues long.